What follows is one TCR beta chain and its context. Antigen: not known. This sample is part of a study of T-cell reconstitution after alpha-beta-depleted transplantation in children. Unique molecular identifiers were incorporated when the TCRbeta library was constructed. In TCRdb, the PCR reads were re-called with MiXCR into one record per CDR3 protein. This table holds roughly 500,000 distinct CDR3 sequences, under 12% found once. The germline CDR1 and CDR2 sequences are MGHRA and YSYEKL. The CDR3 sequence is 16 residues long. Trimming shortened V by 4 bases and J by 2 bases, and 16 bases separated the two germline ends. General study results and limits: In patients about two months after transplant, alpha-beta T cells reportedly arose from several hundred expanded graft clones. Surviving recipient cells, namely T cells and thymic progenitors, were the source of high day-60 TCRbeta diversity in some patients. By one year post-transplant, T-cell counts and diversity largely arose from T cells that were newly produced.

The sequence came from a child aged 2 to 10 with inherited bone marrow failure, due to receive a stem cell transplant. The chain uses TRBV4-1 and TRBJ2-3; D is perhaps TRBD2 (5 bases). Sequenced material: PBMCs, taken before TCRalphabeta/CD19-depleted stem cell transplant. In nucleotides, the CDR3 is TGCGCCAGCAGCCGGCGGCTCGGACTCTCCACAGATACGCAGTATTTT. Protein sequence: CASSRRLGLSTDTQYF.